The source of this T cell receptor (beta chain) is a study of T-cell memory formation after mild COVID-19. Study-wide results and caveats: The appearance of some responding clones in pre-infection memory suggested that cross-reactive memory joined. CD4+ contracting clones lay mainly in CM and EM, CD8+ ones in EMRA.

The table lists this clonotype with many counts. Its antigen is unidentified. CDR3 size: 12 residues. Trimming left V 8 bases short and J 7 bases short, with 12 bases between. Constant-segment-primed 5'RACE gave TCR alpha and TCR beta cDNA libraries with sample barcodes and UMIs. TCRdb recomputed calls from the 5' RACE reads with MiXCR, one row per CDR3 protein. The repertoire includes about 240,000 distinct CDR3 sequences, 7.5% to 10% of them detected once, and around 20% sits in the top ten. This TCR was sampled from a man between 18 and 35 years old who had mild COVID-19 (a few samples of this study predate the infection). Cell type and time point are not known. Sequenced sample: PBMCs or a T cell subset sorted from them (not recorded which). This chain connects TRBV12-3 or TRBV12-4 to TRBJ2-1; a possible D gene is TRBD1 (6 bases). Here the CDR3 reads CASGPRGNEQFF. The DNA of the CDR3 is TGTGCCAGCGGGCCCAGGGGTAATGAGCAGTTCTTC.